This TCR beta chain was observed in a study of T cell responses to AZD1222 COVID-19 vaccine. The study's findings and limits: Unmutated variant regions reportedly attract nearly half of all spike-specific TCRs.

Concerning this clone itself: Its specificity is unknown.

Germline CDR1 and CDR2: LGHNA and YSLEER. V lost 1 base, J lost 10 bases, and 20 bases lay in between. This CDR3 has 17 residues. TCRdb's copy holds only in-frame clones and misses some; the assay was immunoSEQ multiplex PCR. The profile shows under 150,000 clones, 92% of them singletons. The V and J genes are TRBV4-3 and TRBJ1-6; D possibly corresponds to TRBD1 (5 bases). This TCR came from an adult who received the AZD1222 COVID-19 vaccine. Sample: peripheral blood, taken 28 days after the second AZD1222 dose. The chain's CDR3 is CASSQAAALVRGSPLHF. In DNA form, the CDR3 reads TGCGCCAGCAGCCAAGCCGCGGCCCTCGTGAGGGGATCACCCCTCCACTTT.